The clone carrying this T cell receptor beta chain is labeled as medium-sized. Its antigen is still unknown. Each TRB amplification used roughly 220-550 ng of genomic DNA from blood. This entry is derived from a study of T and B cells in COVID-19 patients. In the study overall: COVID-19 patients gave peripheral blood either during active infection or after recovery. The recovered patients had mostly mild to moderate COVID-19 with outpatient management.

The CDR3 is 14 residues long. From germline, CDR1 is MNHEY and CDR2 SMNVEV (reference sequence). V gave up 4 bases and J gave up 7 bases; unmatched junction bases: 6. BIOMED2 TRB-A/B primer pools were used in multiplex TRB PCR. TCRdb analysed the multiplex PCR reads with MiXCR anew, one entry per CDR3 protein. The data hold 5,500 to 7,000 distinct CDR3 sequences, with 25% to 30% observed a single time. Whole-study results and caveats: Early severe-case samples and blood from mildly ill patients during symptoms were in short supply. Patients with COVID-19 reportedly showed strongly skewed T cell receptor beta variable and joining gene usage.

The gene calls are TRBV27 and TRBJ1-2, with 10 positions matching TRBD1. The material sequenced was blood. This TCR came from a human donor with active COVID-19. CDR3: CASSSGTGVLGYTF. In DNA form, the CDR3 reads TGTGCCAGCAGTTCCGGGACAGGGGTTCTTGGCTACACCTTC.